This record covers a single T cell receptor beta chain. The antigen is not known. The trim removed 3 bases at V and 1 base at J, leaving 5 bases unmatched. The CDR3 covers 15 residues. Germline-derived CDR1 and CDR2 are SQVTM and ANQGSEA. The sample originates from a study of cytomegalovirus exposure and HLA in healthy donors. Broader study findings: In vitro, three CMV-associated chains proved specific for CMV antigens.

The primer mix had 60 Vbeta and 13 Jbeta primers. Only in-frame clones appear in the TCRdb table, and some are missing; sequencing was by immunoSEQ multiplex PCR. Here the sample spans 150,000 to 180,000 clones, around 80% being singletons. This receptor was taken from a woman between 40 and 50 years old in good health and CMV-seronegative. Sequences were obtained from PBMCs. The genes are TRBV29-1 and TRBJ2-5, with TRBD2 matching 10 bases. This chain's CDR3 is CSVDPTSGTQETQYF. The CDR3 DNA reads as TGCAGCGTTGACCCAACTAGCGGGACCCAAGAGACCCAGTACTTC.